This T cell receptor beta chain stems from a study of T cell changes during pregnancy in multiple sclerosis. Produced via immunoSEQ multiplex PCR; TCRdb's table is partial and in-frame only. The sample has fewer than 40,000 clones, 92% seen once; the top ten hold less than 0.9%. V lost 5 bases, J lost 4 bases, and 13 bases lay in between. The CDR3 is made up of 14 amino acids. The germline gives CDR1 SGHTA, CDR2 FQGTGA. The TCR was taken from a female donor with multiple sclerosis, enrolled in a pregnancy study. This chain links TRBV7-3 with TRBJ2-3, with TRBD2 as a possible D gene (6 bases). The specimen comprised CD4+ T cells from peripheral blood mononuclear cells, sampled in the third trimester of pregnancy. The CDR3 loop reads CASSQNVAADTQYF. The CDR3 nucleotides are TGTGCCAGCAGCCAAAACGTAGCGGCAGATACGCAGTATTTT.